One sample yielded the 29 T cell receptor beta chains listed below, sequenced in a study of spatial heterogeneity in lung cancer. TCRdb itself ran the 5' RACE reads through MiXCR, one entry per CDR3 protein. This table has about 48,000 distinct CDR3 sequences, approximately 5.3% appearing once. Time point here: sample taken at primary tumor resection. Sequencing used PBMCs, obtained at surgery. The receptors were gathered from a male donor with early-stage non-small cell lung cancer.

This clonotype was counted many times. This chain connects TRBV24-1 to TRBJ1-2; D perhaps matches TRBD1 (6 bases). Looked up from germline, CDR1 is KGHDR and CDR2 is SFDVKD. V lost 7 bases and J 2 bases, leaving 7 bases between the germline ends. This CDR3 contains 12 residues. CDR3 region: CATRGQNYGYTF. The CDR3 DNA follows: TGTGCCACCAGAGGACAGAACTATGGCTACACCTTC.

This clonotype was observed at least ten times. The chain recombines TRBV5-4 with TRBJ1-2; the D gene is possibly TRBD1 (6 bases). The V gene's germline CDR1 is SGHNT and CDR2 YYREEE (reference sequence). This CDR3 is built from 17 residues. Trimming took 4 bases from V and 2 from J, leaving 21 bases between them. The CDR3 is CASSQSMTTGTNYGYTF. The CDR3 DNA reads TGTGCCAGCAGCCAGTCGATGACGACAGGCACAAACTATGGCTACACCTTC.

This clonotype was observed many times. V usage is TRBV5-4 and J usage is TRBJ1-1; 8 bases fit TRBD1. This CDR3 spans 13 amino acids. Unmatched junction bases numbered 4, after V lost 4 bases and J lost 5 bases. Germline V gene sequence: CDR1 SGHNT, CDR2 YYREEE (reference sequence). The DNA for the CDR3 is TGTGCCAGCAGCCCCAACAGGGGGACTGAAGCTTTCTTT. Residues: CASSPNRGTEAFF.

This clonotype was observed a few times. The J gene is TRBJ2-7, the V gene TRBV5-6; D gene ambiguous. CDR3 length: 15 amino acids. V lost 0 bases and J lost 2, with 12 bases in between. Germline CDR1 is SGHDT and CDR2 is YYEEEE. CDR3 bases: TGTGCCAGCAGCTTGGGTCCTACAGTAGCCTACGAGCAGTACTTC. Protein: CASSLGPTVAYEQYF.

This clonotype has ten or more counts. In DNA, the CDR3 is TGTGCCAGCAGCTTAGTCGGATCGTACCAAGAGACCCAGTACTTC. Encoded protein: CASSLVGSYQETQYF. The gene calls are TRBV7-2 and TRBJ2-5; D gene unclear. Trimming left V 1 base short and J 0 bases short, with 9 bases between. Germline assignment: CDR1 SGHTA and CDR2 FQGNSA. The CDR3 length is 15 residues. The full variable domain, rest sourced from reference TRBV7-2 and TRBJ2-5, is GAGVSQSPSNKVTEKGKDVELRCDPISGHTALYWYRQSLGQGLEFLIYFQGNSAPDKSGLPSDRFSAERTGGSVSTLTIQRTQQEDSAVYLCASSLVGSYQETQYFGPGTRLLVL.

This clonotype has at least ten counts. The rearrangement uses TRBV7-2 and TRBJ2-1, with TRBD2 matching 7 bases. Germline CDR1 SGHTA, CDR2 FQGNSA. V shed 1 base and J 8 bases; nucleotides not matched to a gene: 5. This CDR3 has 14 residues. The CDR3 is CASSLVSREHEQFF. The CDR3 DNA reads TGTGCCAGCAGCTTAGTGTCGCGGGAGCATGAGCAGTTCTTC.

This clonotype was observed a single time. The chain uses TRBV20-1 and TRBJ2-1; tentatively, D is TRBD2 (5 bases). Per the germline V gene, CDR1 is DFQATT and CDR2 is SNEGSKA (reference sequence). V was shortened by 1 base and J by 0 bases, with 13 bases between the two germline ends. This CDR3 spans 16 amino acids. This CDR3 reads CSARALGASSYNEQFF. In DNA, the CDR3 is TGCAGTGCTAGAGCCCTGGGAGCAAGCTCCTACAATGAGCAGTTCTTC.

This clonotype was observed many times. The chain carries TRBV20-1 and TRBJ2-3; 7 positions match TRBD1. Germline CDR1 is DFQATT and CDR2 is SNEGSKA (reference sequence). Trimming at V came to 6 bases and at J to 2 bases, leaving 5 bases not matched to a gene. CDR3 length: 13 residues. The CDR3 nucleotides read TGCAGTGCCCCGGACAGGCTCACAGATACGCAGTATTTT. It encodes CSAPDRLTDTQYF.

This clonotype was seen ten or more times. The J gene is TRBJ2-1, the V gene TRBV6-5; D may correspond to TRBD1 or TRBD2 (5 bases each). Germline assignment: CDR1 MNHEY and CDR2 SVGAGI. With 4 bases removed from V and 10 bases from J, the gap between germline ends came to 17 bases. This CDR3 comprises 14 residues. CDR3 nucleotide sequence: TGTGCCAGCAGTTCCCGGGACGCGCTTTGGGAGCAGTTCTTC. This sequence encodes CASSSRDALWEQFF.

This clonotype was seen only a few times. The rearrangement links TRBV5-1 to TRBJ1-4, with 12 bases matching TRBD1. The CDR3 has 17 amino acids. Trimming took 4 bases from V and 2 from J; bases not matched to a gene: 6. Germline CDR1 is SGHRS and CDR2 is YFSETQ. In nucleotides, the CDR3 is TGCGCCAGCAGCCCCGGGACAGGGGGCTGGACTAATGAAAAACTGTTTTTT. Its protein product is CASSPGTGGWTNEKLFF.

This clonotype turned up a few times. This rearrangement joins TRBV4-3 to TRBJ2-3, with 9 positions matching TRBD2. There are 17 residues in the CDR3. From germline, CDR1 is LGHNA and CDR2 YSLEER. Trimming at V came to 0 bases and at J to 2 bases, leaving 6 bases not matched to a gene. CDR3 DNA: TGCGCCAGCAGCCAAGATTGGGCTAGCGGGACCACAGATACGCAGTATTTT. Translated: CASSQDWASGTTDTQYF.

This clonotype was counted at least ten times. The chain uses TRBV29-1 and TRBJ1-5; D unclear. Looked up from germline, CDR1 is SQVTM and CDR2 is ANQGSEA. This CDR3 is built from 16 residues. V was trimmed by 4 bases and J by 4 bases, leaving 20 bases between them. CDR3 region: CSVVLAGSFGNQPQHF. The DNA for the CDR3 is TGCAGCGTTGTTTTAGCCGGGAGCTTTGGTAATCAGCCCCAGCATTTT.

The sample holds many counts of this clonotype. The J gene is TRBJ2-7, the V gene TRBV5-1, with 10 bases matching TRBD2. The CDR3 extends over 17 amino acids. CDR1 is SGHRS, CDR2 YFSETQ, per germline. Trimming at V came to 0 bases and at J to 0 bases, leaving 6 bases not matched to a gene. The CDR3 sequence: CASSLGGLATSSYEQYF. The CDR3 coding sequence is TGCGCCAGCAGCTTGGGGGGACTAGCGACCAGCTCCTACGAGCAGTACTTC.

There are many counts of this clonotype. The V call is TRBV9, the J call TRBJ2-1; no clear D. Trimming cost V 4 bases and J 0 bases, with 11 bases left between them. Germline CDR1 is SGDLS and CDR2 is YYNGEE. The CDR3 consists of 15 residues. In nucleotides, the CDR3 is TGTGCCAGCAGCCGCGGCAGCAACTCCTACAATGAGCAGTTCTTC. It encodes CASSRGSNSYNEQFF.

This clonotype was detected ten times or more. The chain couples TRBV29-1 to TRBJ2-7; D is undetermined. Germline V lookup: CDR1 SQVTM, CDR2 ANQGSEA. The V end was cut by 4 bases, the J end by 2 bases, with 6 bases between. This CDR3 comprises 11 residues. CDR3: CSVVFTYEQYF. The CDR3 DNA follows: TGCAGCGTTGTTTTTACCTACGAGCAGTACTTC.

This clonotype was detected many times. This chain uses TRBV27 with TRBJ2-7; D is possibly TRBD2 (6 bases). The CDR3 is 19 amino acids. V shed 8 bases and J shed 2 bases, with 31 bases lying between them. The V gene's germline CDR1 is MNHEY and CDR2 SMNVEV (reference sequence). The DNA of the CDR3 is TGTGCCAGCCCTTACGACGGGGGTAGCAAAACAACAAATACCTACGAGCAGTACTTC. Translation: CASPYDGGSKTTNTYEQYF.

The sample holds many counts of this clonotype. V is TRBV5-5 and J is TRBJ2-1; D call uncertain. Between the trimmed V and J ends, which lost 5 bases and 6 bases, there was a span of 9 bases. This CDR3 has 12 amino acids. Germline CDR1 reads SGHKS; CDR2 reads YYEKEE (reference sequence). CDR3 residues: CASSSPPNEQFF. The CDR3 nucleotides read TGTGCCAGCAGTTCGCCGCCCAATGAGCAGTTCTTC.

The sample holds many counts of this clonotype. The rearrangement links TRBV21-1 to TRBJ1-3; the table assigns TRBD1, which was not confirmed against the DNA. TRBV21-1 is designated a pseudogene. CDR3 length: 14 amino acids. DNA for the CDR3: TGTGCCACCTTAGACAGATCCTCTGGAAACACCATATATTTT. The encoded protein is CATLDRSSGNTIYF.

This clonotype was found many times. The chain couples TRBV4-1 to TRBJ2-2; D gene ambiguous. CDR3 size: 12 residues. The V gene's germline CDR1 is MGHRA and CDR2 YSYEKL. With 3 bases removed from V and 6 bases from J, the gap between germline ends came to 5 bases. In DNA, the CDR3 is TGCGCCAGCAGCCATGGGCCCGGGGAGCTGTTTTTT. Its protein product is CASSHGPGELFF.

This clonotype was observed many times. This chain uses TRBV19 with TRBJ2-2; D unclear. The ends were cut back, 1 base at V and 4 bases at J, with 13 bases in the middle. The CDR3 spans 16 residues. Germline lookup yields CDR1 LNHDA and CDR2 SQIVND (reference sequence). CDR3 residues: CASSIGFGIGTGELFF. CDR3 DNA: TGTGCCAGTAGTATAGGTTTCGGAATCGGCACCGGGGAGCTGTTTTTT.

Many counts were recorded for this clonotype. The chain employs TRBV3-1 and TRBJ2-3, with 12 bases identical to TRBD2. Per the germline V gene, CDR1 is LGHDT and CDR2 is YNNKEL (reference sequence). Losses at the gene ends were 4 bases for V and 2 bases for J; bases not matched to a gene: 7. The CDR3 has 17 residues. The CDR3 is CASSPAGLAGFTDTQYF. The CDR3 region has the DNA TGTGCCAGCAGCCCAGCCGGACTAGCGGGATTCACAGATACGCAGTATTTT.

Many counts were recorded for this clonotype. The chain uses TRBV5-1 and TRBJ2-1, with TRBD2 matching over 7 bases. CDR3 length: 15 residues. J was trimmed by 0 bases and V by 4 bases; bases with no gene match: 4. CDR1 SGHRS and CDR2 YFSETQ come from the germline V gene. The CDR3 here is CASSLGGSSYNEQFF. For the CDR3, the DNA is TGCGCCAGCAGCCTCGGGGGGAGCTCCTACAATGAGCAGTTCTTC.

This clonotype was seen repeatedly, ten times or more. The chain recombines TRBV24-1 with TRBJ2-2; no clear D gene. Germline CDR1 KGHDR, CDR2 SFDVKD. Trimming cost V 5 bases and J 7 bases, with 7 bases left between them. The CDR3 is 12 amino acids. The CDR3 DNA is TGTGCCACCAGTGGAGAACTCGGGGAGCTGTTTTTT. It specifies CATSGELGELFF.

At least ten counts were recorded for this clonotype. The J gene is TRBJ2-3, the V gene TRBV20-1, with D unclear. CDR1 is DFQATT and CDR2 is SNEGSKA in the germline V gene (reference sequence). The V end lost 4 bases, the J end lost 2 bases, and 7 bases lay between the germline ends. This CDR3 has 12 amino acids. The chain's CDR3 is CSATGDTDTQYF. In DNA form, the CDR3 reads TGCAGTGCTACTGGAGACACAGATACGCAGTATTTT.

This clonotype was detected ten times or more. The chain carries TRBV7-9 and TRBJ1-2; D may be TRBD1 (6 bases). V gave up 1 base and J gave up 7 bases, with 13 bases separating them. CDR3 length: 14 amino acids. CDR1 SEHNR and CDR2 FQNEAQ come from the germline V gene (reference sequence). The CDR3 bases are TGTGCCAGCAGCTTAGTTTGGGACAAGGCTGGCTACACCTTC. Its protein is CASSLVWDKAGYTF.

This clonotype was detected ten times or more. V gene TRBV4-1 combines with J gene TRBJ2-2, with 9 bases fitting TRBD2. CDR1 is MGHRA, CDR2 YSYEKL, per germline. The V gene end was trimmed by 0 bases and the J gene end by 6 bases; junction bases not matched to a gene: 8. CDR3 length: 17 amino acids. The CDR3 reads CASSQDQLAGVPGELFF. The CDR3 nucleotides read TGCGCCAGCAGCCAAGATCAATTAGCGGGAGTCCCCGGGGAGCTGTTTTTT.

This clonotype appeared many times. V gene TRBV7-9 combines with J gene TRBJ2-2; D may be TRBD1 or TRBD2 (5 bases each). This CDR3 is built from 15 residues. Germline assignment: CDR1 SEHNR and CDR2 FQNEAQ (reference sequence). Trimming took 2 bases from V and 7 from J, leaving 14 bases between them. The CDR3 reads CASSLFTGLIGELFF. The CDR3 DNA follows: TGTGCCAGCAGCTTATTCACAGGACTTATCGGGGAGCTGTTTTTT. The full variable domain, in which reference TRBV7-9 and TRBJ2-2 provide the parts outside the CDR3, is DTGVSQNPRHKITKRGQNVTFRCDPISEHNRLYWYRQTLGQGPEFLTYFQNEAQLEKSRLLSDRFSAERPKGSFSTLEIQRTEQGDSAMYLCASSLFTGLIGELFFGEGSRLTVL.

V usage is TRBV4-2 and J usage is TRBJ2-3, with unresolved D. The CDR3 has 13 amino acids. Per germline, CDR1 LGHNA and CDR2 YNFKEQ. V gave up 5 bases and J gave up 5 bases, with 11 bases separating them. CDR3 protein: CASSSDRRDTQYF. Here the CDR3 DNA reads TGTGCCAGCAGCTCGGACCGGAGAGATACGCAGTATTTT.

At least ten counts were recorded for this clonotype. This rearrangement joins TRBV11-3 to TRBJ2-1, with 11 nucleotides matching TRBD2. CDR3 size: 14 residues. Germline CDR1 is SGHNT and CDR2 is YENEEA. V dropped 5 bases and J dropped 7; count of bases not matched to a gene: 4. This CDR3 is CASSLSGRGNEQFF. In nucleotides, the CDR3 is TGTGCCAGCAGCCTTAGCGGGAGGGGTAATGAGCAGTTCTTC.